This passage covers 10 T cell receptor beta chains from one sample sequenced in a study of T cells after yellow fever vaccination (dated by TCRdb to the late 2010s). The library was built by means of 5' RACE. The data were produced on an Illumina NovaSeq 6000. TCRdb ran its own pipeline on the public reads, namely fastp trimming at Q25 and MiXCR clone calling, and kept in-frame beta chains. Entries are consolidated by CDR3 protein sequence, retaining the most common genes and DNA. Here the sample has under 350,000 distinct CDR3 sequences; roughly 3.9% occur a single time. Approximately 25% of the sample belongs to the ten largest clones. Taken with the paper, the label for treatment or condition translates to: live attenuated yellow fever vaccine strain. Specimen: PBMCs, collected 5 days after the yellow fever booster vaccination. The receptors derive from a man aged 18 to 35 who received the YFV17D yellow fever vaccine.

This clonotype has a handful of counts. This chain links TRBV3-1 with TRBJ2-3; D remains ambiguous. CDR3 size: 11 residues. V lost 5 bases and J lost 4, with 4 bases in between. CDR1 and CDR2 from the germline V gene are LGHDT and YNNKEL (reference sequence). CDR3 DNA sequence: TGTGCCAGCAGCAGGGCAGATACGCAGTATTTT. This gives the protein CASSRADTQYF.

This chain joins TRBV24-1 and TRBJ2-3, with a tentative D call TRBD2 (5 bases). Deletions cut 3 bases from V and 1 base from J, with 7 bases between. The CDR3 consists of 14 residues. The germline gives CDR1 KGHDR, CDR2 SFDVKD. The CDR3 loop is CATSDTGGTDTQYF. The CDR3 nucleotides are TGTGCCACCAGTGATACCGGGGGCACAGATACGCAGTATTTT.

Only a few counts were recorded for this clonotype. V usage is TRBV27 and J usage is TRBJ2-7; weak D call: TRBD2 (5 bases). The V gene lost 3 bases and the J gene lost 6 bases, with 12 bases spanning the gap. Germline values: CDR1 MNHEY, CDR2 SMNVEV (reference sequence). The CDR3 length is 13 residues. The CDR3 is CASSLAGMGEQYF. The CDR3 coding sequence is TGTGCCAGCAGTTTGGCCGGGATGGGCGAGCAGTACTTC.

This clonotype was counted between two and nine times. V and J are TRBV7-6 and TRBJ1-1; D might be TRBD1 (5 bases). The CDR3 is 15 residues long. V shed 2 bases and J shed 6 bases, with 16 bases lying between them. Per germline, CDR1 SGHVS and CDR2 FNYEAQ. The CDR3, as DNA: TGTGCCAGCAGCTTAAGGATCGCTGGGGGGGCTGAAGCTTTCTTT. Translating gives CASSLRIAGGAEAFF.

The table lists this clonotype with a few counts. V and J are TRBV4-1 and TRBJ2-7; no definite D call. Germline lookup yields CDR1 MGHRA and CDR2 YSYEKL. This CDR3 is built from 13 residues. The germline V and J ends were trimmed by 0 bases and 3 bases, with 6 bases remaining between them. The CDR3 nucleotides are TGCGCCAGCAGCCAAGAAATTATCTACGAGCAGTACTTC. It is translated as CASSQEIIYEQYF.

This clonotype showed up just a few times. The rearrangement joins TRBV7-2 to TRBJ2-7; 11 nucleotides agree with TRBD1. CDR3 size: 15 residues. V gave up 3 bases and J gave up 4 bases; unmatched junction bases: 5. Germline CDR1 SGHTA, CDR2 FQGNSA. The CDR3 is CASSFSGTGGYEQYF. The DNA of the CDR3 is TGTGCCAGCAGCTTCTCCGGGACAGGGGGGTACGAGCAGTACTTC.

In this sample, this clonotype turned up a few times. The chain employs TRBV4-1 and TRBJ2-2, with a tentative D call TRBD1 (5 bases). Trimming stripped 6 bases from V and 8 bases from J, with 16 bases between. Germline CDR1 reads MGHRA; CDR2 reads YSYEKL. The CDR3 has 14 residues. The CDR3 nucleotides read TGCGCCAGCAGTTCGAGACAGCTGGTTGGGGAGCTGTTTTTT. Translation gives CASSSRQLVGELFF.

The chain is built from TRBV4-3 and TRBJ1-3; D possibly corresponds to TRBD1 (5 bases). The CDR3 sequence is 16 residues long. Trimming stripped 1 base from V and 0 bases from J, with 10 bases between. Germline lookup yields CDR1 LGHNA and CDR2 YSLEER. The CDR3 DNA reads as TGCGCCAGCAGCCAAGGGACGGGGACCTCTGGAAACACCATATATTTT. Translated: CASSQGTGTSGNTIYF.

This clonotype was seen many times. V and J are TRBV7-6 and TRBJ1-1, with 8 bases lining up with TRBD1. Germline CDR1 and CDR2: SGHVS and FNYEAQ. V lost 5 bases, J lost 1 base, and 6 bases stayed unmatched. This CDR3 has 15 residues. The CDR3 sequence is CASSNWTGSNTEAFF. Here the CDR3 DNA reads TGTGCCAGCAGCAACTGGACAGGGTCGAACACTGAAGCTTTCTTT. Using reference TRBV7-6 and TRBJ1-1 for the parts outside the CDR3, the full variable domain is GAGVSQSPRYKVTKRGQDVALRCDPISGHVSLYWYRQALGQGPEFLTYFNYEAQQDKSGLPNDRFSAERPEGSISTLTIQRTEQRDSAMYRCASSNWTGSNTEAFFGQGTRLTVV.

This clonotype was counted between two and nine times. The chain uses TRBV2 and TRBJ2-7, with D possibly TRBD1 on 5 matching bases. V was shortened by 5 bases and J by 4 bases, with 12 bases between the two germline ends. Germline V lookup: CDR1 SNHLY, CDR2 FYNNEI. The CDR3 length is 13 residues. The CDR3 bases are TGTGCCAGCAGTCCAGGGAATCGGTACGAGCAGTACTTC. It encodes CASSPGNRYEQYF. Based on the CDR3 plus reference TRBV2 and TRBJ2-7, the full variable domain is EPEVTQTPSHQVTQMGQEVILRCVPISNHLYFYWYRQILGQKVEFLVSFYNNEISEKSEIFDDQFSVERPDGSNFTLKIRSTKLEDSAMYFCASSPGNRYEQYFGPGTRLTVT.